This TCR beta chain comes out of a study of blood T cell repertoires in COVID-19. Study at large: Some COVID-19 samples were acute and others convalescent; all came from the United States, Italy and Spain. T cells, B-cell-depleted T cells, or PBMCs provided the cDNA or gDNA that served as material.

The CDR3 sequence is 12 residues long. V gave up 3 bases and J gave up 4 bases, with 6 bases separating them. CDR1 and CDR2 (germline): MGHDK, SYGVNS. Original processing notes: Reference gene primer amplification gave estimated nucleated cell counts. TCRdb's copy holds only in-frame clones and misses some; the assay was immunoSEQ multiplex PCR. V and J calls and clone size come straight from that table; D and trimming were deduced from the DNA. Found here are fewer than 20,000 clones, roughly 89% of them singletons; the top ten hold 6.5% to 7.5%. The sequence came from a human donor in a cohort sampled during active COVID-19. Specimen: peripheral blood. The rearrangement uses TRBV25-1 and TRBJ2-5; D is unclear. The CDR3 here is CASSDPIETQYF. CDR3 nucleotides: TGTGCCAGCAGTGATCCAATAGAGACCCAGTACTTC. The whole variable domain, filled in from reference TRBV25-1 and TRBJ2-5, reads EADIYQTPRYLVIGTGKKITLECSQTMGHDKMYWYQQDPGMELHLIHYSYGVNSTEKGDLSSESTVSRIRTEHFPLTLESARPSHTSQYLCASSDPIETQYFGPGTRLLVL.